The 11 T cell receptor beta chains given below trace back to one sample, sequenced in a study of T cell repertoires in cytomegalovirus infection. TCRdb used MiXCR to reprocess the reads, holding one entry per CDR3 protein. This sample carries 300,000 to 400,000 distinct CDR3 sequences, roughly 28% of them seen once, and the ten largest clones take 15% to 20%. Their cognate antigens are unknown. The sample here was cultured PBMCs, taken from culture after CMV antigen stimulation. The receptors shown here come from a human donor in good health (CMV status not recorded). Some clones in this sample may be carry-over from other donors' samples.

J is TRBJ2-3 and V is TRBV29-1, with D possibly being TRBD2 (7 bases). This CDR3 has 15 residues. V was pared by 7 bases and J by 5 bases, with 22 bases between. CDR1 SQVTM and CDR2 ANQGSEA come from the germline V gene. The CDR3 loop reads CSAEGGTAEVDTQYF. In nucleotides, the CDR3 is TGCAGCGCAGAGGGGGGGACCGCCGAAGTAGATACGCAGTATTTT.

V and J are TRBV19 and TRBJ2-5, with TRBD2 as a possible D gene (5 bases). Trimming cost V 6 bases and J 4 bases, with 18 bases left between them. The CDR3 is 15 amino acids. Germline CDR1 LNHDA, CDR2 SQIVND (reference sequence). The CDR3 sequence: CASSTNGLDGETQYF. The CDR3 nucleotides read TGTGCCAGTAGCACGAATGGACTGGATGGAGAGACCCAGTACTTC.

In this sample, this clonotype turned up many times. The chain joins TRBV7-6 to TRBJ1-5; D not resolved. V dropped 1 base and J dropped 0 bases, with 10 bases sitting between them. The length of the CDR3 is 16 residues. Germline V CDR1 and CDR2: SGHVS, FNYEAQ. The DNA of the CDR3 is TGTGCCAGCAGCTTAGGGGCTCCAGGTAGCAATCAGCCCCAGCATTTT. This codes for CASSLGAPGSNQPQHF.

The table lists this clonotype with many counts. This sequence joins TRBV20-1 and TRBJ1-2; unclear D gene. The CDR3 length is 14 residues. Looked up from germline, CDR1 is DFQATT and CDR2 is SNEGSKA (reference sequence). Trimming left V 3 bases short and J 3 bases short, with 14 bases between. This CDR3 reads CSASPKGSDYGYTF. Written as DNA, the CDR3 is TGCAGTGCTAGTCCGAAGGGCTCCGACTATGGCTACACCTTC.

This sequence joins TRBV6-5 and TRBJ2-3, with 13 positions matching TRBD2. This CDR3 contains 18 residues. The germline V gene encodes CDR1 MNHEY and CDR2 SVGAGI. The V gene end was trimmed by 0 bases and the J gene end by 2 bases; junction bases not matched to a gene: 5. The CDR3 loop reads CASSYSWGLAGSTDTQYF. CDR3 nucleotides: TGTGCCAGCAGTTACTCATGGGGACTAGCGGGGTCCACAGATACGCAGTATTTT.

This clonotype was counted between two and nine times. This chain uses TRBV6-5 with TRBJ1-2; 7 positions agree with TRBD1. The CDR3 loop spans 14 amino acids. V was clipped by 0 bases and J by 7 bases; unmatched bases: 5. Germline V gene sequence: CDR1 MNHEY, CDR2 SVGAGI. Here the CDR3 DNA reads TGTGCCAGCAGTTACTCGAAAGGGGGCGGTGGCTACACCTTC. As protein: CASSYSKGGGGYTF.

V gene TRBV5-4 combines with J gene TRBJ1-1; no definite D call. CDR1 and CDR2 from the germline V gene are SGHNT and YYREEE (reference sequence). Between the trimmed V and J ends, which lost 1 base and 1 base, there was a span of 5 bases. CDR3 length: 13 residues. CDR3 coding DNA: TGTGCCAGCAGCTTGATAGGGAACACTGAAGCTTTCTTT. Its protein product is CASSLIGNTEAFF. The whole variable domain, remainder taken from reference TRBV5-4 and TRBJ1-1, is ETGVTQSPTHLIKTRGQQVTLRCSSQSGHNTVSWYQQALGQGPQFIFQYYREEENGRGNFPPRFSGLQFPNYSSELNVNALELDDSALYLCASSLIGNTEAFFGQGTRLTVV.

This clonotype turned up a few times. The chain recombines TRBV12-3 or TRBV12-4 with TRBJ1-2, with D possibly being TRBD1 (6 bases). The CDR3 has 13 residues. V was shortened by 6 bases and J by 4 bases, with 12 bases between the two germline ends. Here the CDR3 reads CASSSGHPYGYTF. As DNA, the CDR3 is TGTGCCAGCAGCTCGGGACACCCCTATGGCTACACCTTC.

As for this clonotype: The junction departs from germline at one end; a sequencing error may be responsible. The rearrangement links TRBV4-1 to TRBJ2-2; D ambiguous. CDR1 is MGHRA and CDR2 is YSYEKL in the germline V gene. The CDR3 length is 15 residues. CDR3 sequence: CASSQEARNTGELFF. DNA for the CDR3: TGTGCCAGCAGCCAAGAAGCCAGGAACACCGGGGAGCTGTTTTTT.

The CDR3 region has the DNA TGTGCCAGCAGCTTTGTCGGGCAAGCCAACGTCCTGACTTTC. Encoded protein: CASSFVGQANVLTF. The V call is TRBV7-2, the J call TRBJ2-6; D gene unclear. The CDR3 is 14 residues long. V shed 3 bases and J shed 7 bases, with 10 bases lying between them. Germline CDR1 SGHTA, CDR2 FQGNSA. Looking up the rest from reference TRBV7-2 and TRBJ2-6 gives the full variable domain: GAGVSQSPSNKVTEKGKDVELRCDPISGHTALYWYRQSLGQGLEFLIYFQGNSAPDKSGLPSDRFSAERTGGSVSTLTIQRTQQEDSAVYLCASSFVGQANVLTFGAGSRLTVL.

CDR3 loop: CASSLGQVSTEAFF. The CDR3 nucleotides are TGCGCCAGCAGCTTGGGACAGGTGAGCACTGAAGCTTTCTTT. The chain carries TRBV5-1 and TRBJ1-1; tentative D call: TRBD1 (6 bases). V shed 0 bases and J shed 4 bases, with 10 bases lying between them. The CDR3 is 14 residues long. Germline CDR1 is SGHRS and CDR2 is YFSETQ.